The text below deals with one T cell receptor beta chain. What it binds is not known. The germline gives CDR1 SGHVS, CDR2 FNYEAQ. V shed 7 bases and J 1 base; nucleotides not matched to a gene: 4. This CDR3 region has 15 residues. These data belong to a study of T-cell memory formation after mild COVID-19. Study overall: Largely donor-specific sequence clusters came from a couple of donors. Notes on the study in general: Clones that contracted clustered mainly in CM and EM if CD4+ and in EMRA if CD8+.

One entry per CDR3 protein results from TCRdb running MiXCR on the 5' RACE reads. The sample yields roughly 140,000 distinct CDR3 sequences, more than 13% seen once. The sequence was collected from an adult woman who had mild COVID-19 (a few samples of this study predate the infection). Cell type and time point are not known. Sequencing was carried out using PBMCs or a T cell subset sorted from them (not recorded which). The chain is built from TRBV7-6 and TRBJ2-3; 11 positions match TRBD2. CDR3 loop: CASTPTSGGTDTQYF. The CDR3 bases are TGTGCCAGCACCCCGACTAGCGGGGGCACAGATACGCAGTATTTT.